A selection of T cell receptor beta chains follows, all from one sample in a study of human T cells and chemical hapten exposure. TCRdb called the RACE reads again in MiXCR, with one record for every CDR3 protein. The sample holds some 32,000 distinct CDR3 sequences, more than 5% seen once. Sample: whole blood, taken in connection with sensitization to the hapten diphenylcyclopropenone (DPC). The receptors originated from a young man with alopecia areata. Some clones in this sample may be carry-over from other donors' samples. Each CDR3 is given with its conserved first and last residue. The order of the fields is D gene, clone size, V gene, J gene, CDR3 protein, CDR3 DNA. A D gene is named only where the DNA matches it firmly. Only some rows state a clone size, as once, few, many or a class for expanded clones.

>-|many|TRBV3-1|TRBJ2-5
CASSPTGQETQYF
TGTGCCAGCAGCCCGACAGGCCAAGAGACCCAGTACTTC
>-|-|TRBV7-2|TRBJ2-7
CASSLGGHKSYEQYF
TGTGCCAGCAGCTTAGGGGGTCATAAGTCCTACGAGCAGTACTTC
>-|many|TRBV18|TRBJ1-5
CASSPGGYSNQPQHF
TGTGCCAGCTCACCGGGAGGGTATAGCAATCAGCCCCAGCATTTT
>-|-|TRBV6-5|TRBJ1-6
CASRTGGTPLHF
TGTGCCAGCAGGACAGGAGGTACACCCCTCCACTTT
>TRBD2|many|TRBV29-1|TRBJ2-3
CSVEDVAGGPVGTDTQYF
TGCAGCGTTGAAGATGTGGCGGGGGGGCCGGTCGGCACAGATACGCAGTATTTT
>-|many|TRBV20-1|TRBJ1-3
CSARDPGKEFTIYF
TGCAGTGCTAGAGATCCGGGGAAGGAATTCACCATATATTTT
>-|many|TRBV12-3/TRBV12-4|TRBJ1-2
CASSLEVDYGYTF
TGTGCCAGCAGCCTAGAGGTGGACTATGGCTACACCTTC
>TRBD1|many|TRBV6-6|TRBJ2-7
CASSYGITGVYEQYF
TGTGCCAGCAGTTATGGTATCACAGGGGTTTACGAGCAGTACTTC
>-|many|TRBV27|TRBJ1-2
CASRSGGAGYTF
TGTGCCAGCAGGTCTGGGGGAGCTGGCTACACCTTC
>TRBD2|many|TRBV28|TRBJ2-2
CASSSAAGEGIGELFF
TGTGCCAGCAGCTCGGCAGCGGGAGAGGGAATCGGGGAGCTGTTTTTT
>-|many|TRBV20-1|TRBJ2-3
CSAVGTGTDLTDTQYF
TGCAGTGCTGTAGGGACGGGCACAGACCTCACAGATACGCAGTATTTT
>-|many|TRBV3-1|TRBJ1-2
CASSPERVRAGYTF
TGTGCCAGCAGCCCCGAACGTGTCCGGGCCGGCTACACCTTC
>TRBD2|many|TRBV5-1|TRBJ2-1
CASSLELAGHYEQFF
TGCGCCAGCAGCTTGGAACTAGCGGGGCACTATGAGCAGTTCTTC
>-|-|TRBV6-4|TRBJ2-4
CASSVQGAKNIQYF
TGTGCCAGCAGCGTTCAGGGAGCCAAAAACATTCAGTACTTC
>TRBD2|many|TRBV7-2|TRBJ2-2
CASSLTRPSGNTGELFF
TGTGCCAGCAGTCTTACCCGGCCTAGCGGTAACACCGGGGAGCTGTTTTTT
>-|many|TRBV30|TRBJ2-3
CAWSPRQVFGTDTQYF
TGTGCCTGGAGTCCTCGACAGGTATTTGGCACAGATACGCAGTATTTT
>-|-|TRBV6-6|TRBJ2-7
CASSYSPAGSSYEQYF
TGTGCCAGCAGTTACTCACCGGCGGGTTCCTCCTACGAGCAGTACTTC
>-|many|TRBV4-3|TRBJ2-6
CASSQGESSGANVLTF
TGCGCCAGCAGCCAAGGTGAGAGCTCTGGGGCCAACGTCCTGACTTTC
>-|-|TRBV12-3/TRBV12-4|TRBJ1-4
CASRFPGPNEKLFF
TGTGCCAGCAGGTTCCCGGGACCTAATGAAAAACTGTTTTTT
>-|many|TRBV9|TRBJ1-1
CASSKGRTNTEAFF
TGTGCCAGCAGCAAAGGGCGGACGAACACTGAAGCTTTCTTT
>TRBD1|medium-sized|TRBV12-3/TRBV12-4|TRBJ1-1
CASSLPGQGTEAFF
TGTGCCAGCAGTCTGCCGGGACAGGGCACTGAAGCTTTCTTT
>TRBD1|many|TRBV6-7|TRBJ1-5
CASSGYRGRKLGNQPQHF
TGTGCCAGCAGTGGATACAGGGGGCGTAAGTTGGGCAATCAGCCCCAGCATTTT
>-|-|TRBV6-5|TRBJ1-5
CASSSRSNQPQHF
TGTGCCAGCAGTTCCCGGAGCAATCAGCCCCAGCATTTT
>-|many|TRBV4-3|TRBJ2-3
CASSPFRRGTDTQYF
TGCGCCAGCAGCCCTTTTCGACGGGGCACAGATACGCAGTATTTT
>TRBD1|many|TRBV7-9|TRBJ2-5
CASSLQGTGEAETQYF
TGTGCCAGCAGCTTACAGGGGACAGGGGAGGCGGAGACCCAGTACTTC
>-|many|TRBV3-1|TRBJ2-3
CASSHQVDTQYF
TGTGCCAGCAGCCACCAGGTGGATACGCAGTATTTT
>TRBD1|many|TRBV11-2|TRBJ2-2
CASGQGVTGELFF
TGTGCGTCGGGACAGGGTGTCACCGGGGAGCTGTTTTTT
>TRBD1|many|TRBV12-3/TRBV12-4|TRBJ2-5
CALGRGPGQETQYF
TGTGCCCTGGGAAGGGGGCCAGGGCAAGAGACCCAGTACTTC
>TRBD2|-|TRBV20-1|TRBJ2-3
CSARDSGTSGGRYTQYF
TGCAGTGCTAGAGATTCGGGGACTAGCGGGGGCCGGTATACGCAGTATTTT
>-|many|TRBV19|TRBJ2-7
CASSNKEWYEQYF
TGTGCCAGTAGCAATAAGGAATGGTACGAGCAGTACTTC